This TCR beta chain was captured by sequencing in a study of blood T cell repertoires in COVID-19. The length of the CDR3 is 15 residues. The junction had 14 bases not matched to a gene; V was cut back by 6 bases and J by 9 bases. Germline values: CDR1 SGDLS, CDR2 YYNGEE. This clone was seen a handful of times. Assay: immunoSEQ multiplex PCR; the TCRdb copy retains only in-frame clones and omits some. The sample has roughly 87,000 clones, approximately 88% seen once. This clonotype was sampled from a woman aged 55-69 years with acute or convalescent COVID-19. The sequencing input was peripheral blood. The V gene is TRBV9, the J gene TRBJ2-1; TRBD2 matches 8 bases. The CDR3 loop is CASNPGPGLVGEQFF. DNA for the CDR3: TGTGCCAGCAACCCCGGACCGGGACTAGTGGGTGAGCAGTTCTTC.